This TCR beta chain stems from a study of blood T cell repertoires in COVID-19. Looking at the study overall: COVID-19 samples collected from the United States, Italy and Spain covered acute and convalescent phases. Sample material is recorded as cDNA or gDNA derived from T cells, B-cell-depleted T cells, or PBMCs.

Profiling relied on immunoSEQ multiplex PCR, and the TCRdb table lists in-frame clones only, not all of them. The table has under 500,000 clones, 70% to 90% seen once. The source of this sequence is a woman between 18 and 30 years old with acute COVID-19. The sequenced sample consisted of PBMCs or T cells enriched from blood (not recorded which).

CDR3 nucleotides: TGTGCCAGCAGCCAGGAACCTACAGGGAGGGCTGAAGCTTTCTTT. Its protein product is CASSQEPTGRAEAFF. The chain couples TRBV3-1 (or the pseudogene TRBV3-2) to TRBJ1-1; D possibly corresponds to TRBD1 (6 bases). V was shortened by 3 bases and J by 6 bases, with 17 bases between the two germline ends. CDR1 is LGHDT and CDR2 is YNNKEL in the germline V gene (reference sequence). The CDR3 runs to 15 residues.